This T cell receptor (beta chain) was sequenced in a study of T-cell reconstitution after alpha-beta-depleted transplantation in children. Regarding the study as a whole: Alpha-beta T cells present about two months after transplant were reported to originate from several hundred expanded graft clones.

There are many counts of this clonotype. Its target is not known. Unique molecular identifiers were used in preparing the TCRbeta library. TCRdb re-called the PCR reads with MiXCR, one entry per CDR3 protein. Found here are tens of thousands of distinct CDR3 sequences, under 7.5% of them singletons; the top ten hold over 25%. This sequence originates from a child under three years old who had a stem cell transplant for acute myeloid leukemia, so the T cells may come from the graft donor. The specimen comprised peripheral blood, sampled 60 days after TCRalphabeta/CD19-depleted stem cell transplant.

CDR3 DNA sequence: TGTGCCACCTACCCGGACAGCTCGCTTTTTACGAATCAGCCCCAGCATTTT. It specifies CATYPDSSLFTNQPQHF. The chain carries TRBV24-1 and TRBJ1-5; D perhaps matches TRBD1 (6 bases). The CDR3 contains 17 residues. V lost 9 bases and J 4 bases, leaving 24 bases between the germline ends. Germline V gene data show CDR1 as KGHDR and CDR2 as SFDVKD.